These T cell receptor beta chains were read from a single sample in a study of Graves' ophthalmopathy and Graves' hyperthyroidism. TCRdb analysed the multiplex PCR reads with MiXCR anew, one entry per CDR3 protein. This repertoire shows more than 300,000 distinct CDR3 sequences, approximately 18% found once; its top ten account for 2.4%. The sample comprised peripheral blood. Source of these receptors: an adult woman with stable Graves' hyperthyroidism. The CDR3 runs from the conserved cysteine through the conserved F or W. A D gene is named only where the DNA matches it firmly. Clone size is not always given. Where it is, it says once, few, many or a class for expanded clones.

v_gene: TRBV9; d_gene: -; abundance: many; j_gene: TRBJ1-6; CDR3nt: TGTGCCAGCAGCGTGGCGGGTTGGGCGAATTCACCCCTCCACTTT; CDR3aa: CASSVAGWANSPLHF
v_gene: TRBV2; d_gene: -; abundance: many; j_gene: TRBJ2-5; CDR3nt: TGTGCCAGCAGTTGGGCGCGGGAGACCCAGTACTTC; CDR3aa: CASSWARETQYF
v_gene: TRBV7-9; d_gene: -; abundance: many; j_gene: TRBJ2-5; CDR3nt: TGTGCCAGCAGCTTAGTCGAAGAGACCCAGTACTTC; CDR3aa: CASSLVEETQYF
v_gene: TRBV6-2/TRBV6-3; d_gene: -; abundance: many; j_gene: TRBJ2-7; CDR3nt: TGTGCCAGCAGTCCGGGACCCAACTACGAGCAGTACTTC; CDR3aa: CASSPGPNYEQYF
v_gene: TRBV29-1; d_gene: TRBD2; abundance: many; j_gene: TRBJ2-5; CDR3nt: TGCAGCGCCGGACTAGCGAGCGAGACCCAGTACTTC; CDR3aa: CSAGLASETQYF
v_gene: TRBV19; d_gene: TRBD1; abundance: few; j_gene: TRBJ1-1; CDR3nt: TGTGCCAGTAGTAGCCTACAGGGGCACTATGGGAACACTGAAGCTTTCTTT; CDR3aa: CASSSLQGHYGNTEAFF
v_gene: TRBV29-1; d_gene: -; abundance: many; j_gene: TRBJ1-1; CDR3nt: TGCAGCGTTGATAGGTCGGTCGGGGAAGCTTTCTTT; CDR3aa: CSVDRSVGEAFF
v_gene: TRBV19; d_gene: TRBD1; abundance: many; j_gene: TRBJ2-7; CDR3nt: TGTGCCAGTTCCCGGGACAGGGTCCGCAACGAGCAGTACTTC; CDR3aa: CASSRDRVRNEQYF
v_gene: TRBV11-2; d_gene: TRBD2; abundance: many; j_gene: TRBJ2-5; CDR3nt: TGTGCCAGCAGCTTAGGGTCTAGCGGGAGGCATGAGACCCAGTACTTC; CDR3aa: CASSLGSSGRHETQYF
v_gene: TRBV7-9; d_gene: -; abundance: many; j_gene: TRBJ1-1; CDR3nt: TGTGCCAGCAGCTTTGTTGGACCGGGCGACAGGCATTCCCGGAGAGCTTTCTTT; CDR3aa: CASSFVGPGDRHSRRAFF
v_gene: TRBV11-2; d_gene: TRBD1; abundance: many; j_gene: TRBJ1-5; CDR3nt: TGTGCCAGCAGTTCTGAGGTTTACAGGGGGTGCAATCAGCCCCAGCATTTT; CDR3aa: CASSSEVYRGCNQPQHF
v_gene: TRBV29-1; d_gene: TRBD1; abundance: many; j_gene: TRBJ2-7; CDR3nt: TGCAGCGTTGGTAGGTTCGGGACAGGGAACTACGAGCAGTACTTC; CDR3aa: CSVGRFGTGNYEQYF
v_gene: TRBV20-1; d_gene: TRBD1; abundance: -; j_gene: TRBJ2-5; CDR3nt: TGCAGCGCCCGCCTGGACAGGGATGAGACCCAGTACTTC; CDR3aa: CSARLDRDETQYF
v_gene: TRBV3-1; d_gene: -; abundance: -; j_gene: TRBJ2-7; CDR3nt: TGTGCCAGCAGCCAAGGGGCCATCTACGAGCAGTACTTC; CDR3aa: CASSQGAIYEQYF
v_gene: TRBV7-9; d_gene: TRBD1; abundance: many; j_gene: TRBJ2-7; CDR3nt: TGTGCCAGCAGCTCACCAAGGGGGCCTTGGGACGAGCAGTACTTC; CDR3aa: CASSSPRGPWDEQYF